The 10 T cell receptor beta chains in this list originate from one sample, sequenced in a study of T-cell reconstitution after alpha-beta-depleted transplantation in children. Preparation of the TCRbeta library involved a method that used unique molecular identifiers. TCRdb re-analysed the PCR reads in MiXCR, keeping a single row per CDR3 protein. The sample contains hundreds of thousands of distinct CDR3 sequences, over 15% of which appear only once. Sequenced material: PBMCs from the stem cell graft donor, taken from the stem cell graft. These receptor sequences come from a human donor who donated a stem cell graft to a child with acute myeloid leukemia.

The chain recombines TRBV27 with TRBJ2-5; 8 bases align to TRBD2. Germline V gene sequence: CDR1 MNHEY, CDR2 SMNVEV (reference sequence). The CDR3 runs to 14 residues. Trimming removed 4 bases from V and 4 bases from J; junction bases left unmatched: 5. For the CDR3, the DNA is TGTGCCAGCAGTTCCGACCGGGGGGGAGAGACCCAGTACTTC. Translation: CASSSDRGGETQYF.

The chain has TRBV7-8 and TRBJ2-1; TRBD1 agrees at 9 bases. The CDR3 consists of 19 residues. The V segment lost 0 bases and the J segment 5 bases; nucleotides outside the gene matches: 14. CDR1 SGHVS and CDR2 FQNEAQ come from the germline V gene. The CDR3 reads CASSLALDTGQGSNNEQFF. The CDR3 bases are TGTGCCAGCAGCTTAGCGCTAGACACGGGACAGGGATCGAACAATGAGCAGTTCTTC.

This clonotype was seen ten or more times. The genes are TRBV6-5 and TRBJ2-1; 8 bases align to TRBD1. The V segment lost 2 bases and the J segment 6 bases; nucleotides outside the gene matches: 3. This CDR3 has 14 amino acids. In germline, CDR1 is MNHEY, CDR2 SVGAGI. In DNA form, the CDR3 reads TGTGCCAGCAGTTACGACAGGGGAGGCAATGAGCAGTTCTTC. It encodes CASSYDRGGNEQFF.

This clonotype was recorded a few times. This sequence joins TRBV7-3 and TRBJ2-3, with a tentative D call TRBD1 (5 bases). V dropped 3 bases and J dropped 6 bases, with 13 bases sitting between them. The germline CDR1 and CDR2 sequences are SGHTA and FQGTGA. CDR3 length: 14 residues. CDR3 sequence reads: CASSLNGPGDTQYF. For the CDR3, the DNA is TGTGCCAGCAGCTTGAACGGCCCAGGGGATACGCAGTATTTT.

This clonotype was counted between two and nine times. The genes are TRBV5-5 and TRBJ2-7, with 7 nucleotides matching TRBD1. Germline loops: CDR1 SGHKS, CDR2 YYEKEE (reference sequence). CDR3 size: 15 residues. The V gene end was trimmed by 1 base and the J gene end by 6 bases; junction bases not matched to a gene: 10. CDR3 in DNA: TGTGCCAGCAGCTTGATGGTACGGGACAGCGTCGAGCAGTACTTC. Amino acids: CASSLMVRDSVEQYF.

This clonotype occurred a few times. The chain carries TRBV20-1 and TRBJ1-1; maybe TRBD1 (6 bases). The germline V gene has CDR1 DFQATT and CDR2 SNEGSKA (reference sequence). The V and J ends lost 6 bases and 3 bases respectively, with 14 bases between them. The CDR3 extends over 13 amino acids. In DNA, the CDR3 is TGCAGTGCCCGGAGGGGGGAGTACACTGAAGCTTTCTTT. Protein sequence: CSARRGEYTEAFF.

In this sample, this clonotype turned up many times. V and J are TRBV15 and TRBJ2-3; TRBD1 matches 7 bases. V was pared by 5 bases and J by 4 bases, with 6 bases of the junction left unmatched. This CDR3 is 14 amino acids long. Germline V CDR1 and CDR2: LNHNV, YYDKDF (reference sequence). CDR3 sequence (DNA): TGTGCCACCAGCGCCCGGACAGGCCCAGATACGCAGTATTTT. Amino acids: CATSARTGPDTQYF.

This clonotype came up many times. The rearrangement links TRBV20-1 to TRBJ1-1; D not resolved. Germline assignment: CDR1 DFQATT and CDR2 SNEGSKA (reference sequence). Trimming cost V 6 bases and J 6 bases, with 29 bases left between them. The CDR3 has 17 amino acids. CDR3: CSASRLYSTRFVAEAFF. The CDR3 region has the DNA TGCAGTGCCAGCCGCTTATACAGTACCAGGTTCGTGGCTGAAGCTTTCTTT.

This clonotype was recorded at least ten times. V is TRBV20-1 and J is TRBJ1-5; possible D gene TRBD1, 5 bases. V gave up 7 bases and J gave up 1 base, with 17 bases separating them. From germline, CDR1 is DFQATT and CDR2 SNEGSKA (reference sequence). CDR3 length: 15 residues. The CDR3 here is CSVSRDPRSNQPQHF. The CDR3 coding sequence is TGCAGTGTTAGTCGGGACCCAAGGAGCAATCAGCCCCAGCATTTT.

This clonotype was recorded many times. The chain carries TRBV29-1 and TRBJ2-7, with a possible D match to TRBD2 (6 bases). The germline V gene has CDR1 SQVTM and CDR2 ANQGSEA. Trimming cost V 4 bases and J 7 bases, with 11 bases left between them. This CDR3 has 11 amino acids. The CDR3 spells CSVVLGGEQYF. The DNA for the CDR3 is TGCAGCGTTGTTCTGGGGGGAGAGCAGTACTTC.